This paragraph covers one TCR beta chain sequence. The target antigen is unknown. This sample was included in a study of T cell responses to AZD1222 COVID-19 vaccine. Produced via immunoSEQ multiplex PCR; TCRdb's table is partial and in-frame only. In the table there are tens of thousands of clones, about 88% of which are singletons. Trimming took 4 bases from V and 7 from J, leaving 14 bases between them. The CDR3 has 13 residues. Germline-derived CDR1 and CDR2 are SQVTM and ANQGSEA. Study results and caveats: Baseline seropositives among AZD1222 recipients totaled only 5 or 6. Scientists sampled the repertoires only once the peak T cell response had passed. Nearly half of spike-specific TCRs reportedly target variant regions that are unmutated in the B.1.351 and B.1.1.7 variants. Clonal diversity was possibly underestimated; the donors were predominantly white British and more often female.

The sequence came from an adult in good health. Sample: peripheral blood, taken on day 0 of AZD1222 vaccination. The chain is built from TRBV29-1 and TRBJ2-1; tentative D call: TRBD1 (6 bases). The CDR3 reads CSVGSQGWNEQFF. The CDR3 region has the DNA TGCAGCGTTGGGTCACAGGGATGGAATGAGCAGTTCTTC.